This T cell receptor beta chain was sequenced during a study of blood T cell repertoires in COVID-19. Study context: PBMCs, B-cell-depleted T cells, or T cells were the source of the cDNA or gDNA that made up the material.

Authors' methods: The assay estimated nucleated cells by amplifying reference gene primers. Assay: immunoSEQ multiplex PCR; the TCRdb copy retains only in-frame clones and omits some. The V and J calls and clone size come from that table; D and trimming were worked out from the DNA. The data hold 140,000 or so clones, with roughly 80% observed a single time. The ends lost 2 bases at V and 9 bases at J; junction bases unmatched: 6. CDR1 and CDR2 (germline): KGHSH, LQKENI. The CDR3 consists of 15 residues. This receptor was identified in a woman older than 75 with acute or convalescent COVID-19. V gene TRBV18 combines with J gene TRBJ1-5, with TRBD1 matching over 11 bases. Material: peripheral blood. DNA for the CDR3: TGTGCCAGCTCACCAACCGGGACAGGGGGATGGCCCCAGCATTTT. It yields the protein CASSPTGTGGWPQHF. The full variable domain, rest sourced from reference TRBV18 and TRBJ1-5, is NAGVMQNPRHLVRRRGQEARLRCSPMKGHSHVYWYRQLPEEGLKFMVYLQKENIIDESGMPKERFSAEFPKEGPSILRIQQVVRGDSAAYFCASSPTGTGGWPQHFGDGTRLSIL.